These 3 T cell receptor beta chains originate from one sample sequenced in a study of T cell clonality in common variable immunodeficiency (dated by TCRdb to between 2014 and 2017). These receptors are not linked to any known antigen. Beyond this particular receptor, the publication reports: Fewer deletions and N-nucleotide insertions were reportedly observed in CVID TCRbeta sequences, and highly modified clones with 13 or more V deletions were reportedly absent from CVID TCRbeta sequences.

Libraries were constructed by the immunoSEQ multiplex PCR assay. Here the immuneACCESS table is served through TCRdb, limited to in-frame sequences with V and J called. Missing clones are a known gap in these copies; in checked studies unresolved V genes cover under half, and the rest lacks a known reason. This sample holds 30,000 to 40,000 clones in total, without any singletons. The ten largest clones add up to approximately 6.5% of the sample. Sequences were obtained from peripheral blood mononuclear cells. The receptor source for this set is a human donor with common variable immunodeficiency.

This clone occurred many times. The CDR3 end lies 3 residues beyond the end of the read and is filled in from the germline J gene. This chain joins TRBV6-2 or TRBV6-3 and TRBJ1-2, with 8 bases identical to TRBD1. This CDR3 comprises 12 residues. CDR1 is MNHEY, CDR2 SVGEGT, per germline. The chain's CDR3 is CASGQGAQGYTF. The part of the CDR3 DNA that was read is TGTGCCAGCGGACAGGGAGCGCAGGGC.

In its sample, this clone was seen a few times. The read stops 3 residues short of the end of the CDR3; the missing end is completed from the germline J gene. The rearrangement links TRBV5-1 to TRBJ2-1; D is perhaps TRBD1 (6 bases). Germline values: CDR1 SGHRS, CDR2 YFSETQ. Deletions cut 0 bases from V and 9 bases from J, with 7 bases between. This CDR3 has 12 residues. This chain's CDR3 is CASSLVGGEQFF. The sequenced part of the CDR3 DNA is TGCGCCAGCAGCTTGGTAGGGGGTGAG. Full variable domain (remainder filled in from reference TRBV5-1 and TRBJ2-1): KAGVTQTPRYLIKTRGQQVTLSCSPISGHRSVSWYQQTPGQGLQFLFEYFSETQRNKGNFPGRFSGRQFSNSRSEMNVSTLELGDSALYLCASSLVGGEQFFGPGTRLTVL.

Only a few counts were recorded for this clone. From the germline J gene comes the end of the CDR3, since the read stops 3 residues before it. The rearrangement joins TRBV7-9 to TRBJ2-1; 9 bases fit TRBD2. Germline CDR1 reads SEHNR; CDR2 reads FQNEAQ (reference sequence). J lost 3 bases, V lost 5 bases, and 5 bases had no gene match. This CDR3 region has 15 residues. The sequenced CDR3 bases are TGTGCCAGCAGCCCCGGGACTAGCTACTACAATGAG. Its translation: CASSPGTSYYNE. The CDR3, in full, reads CASSPGTSYYNEQFF.